The 27 T cell receptor beta chains in this list originate from one sample, sequenced in a study of beta chain features in type 1 diabetes. Since all of the isolated RNA was reverse transcribed, expressed TCRB transcripts were what got sequenced. Produced via immunoSEQ multiplex PCR; TCRdb's table is partial and in-frame only. The data show 600,000 to 650,000 clones, roughly 16% seen once. Sequencing input: naive CD4+ T cells from blood. All receptors come from a man between 18 and 35 years old in good health.

The chain is built from TRBV2 and TRBJ2-7, with 9 nucleotides matching TRBD1. CDR3 length equals 14 residues. The V segment lost 5 bases and the J segment 5 bases; nucleotides outside the gene matches: 7. Germline CDR1 is SNHLY and CDR2 is FYNNEI. CDR3 loop: CASSPQGASHEQYF. The CDR3 DNA reads as TGTGCCAGCAGTCCACAGGGGGCGTCTCACGAGCAGTACTTC.

The chain recombines TRBV9 with TRBJ1-4, with 7 bases lining up with TRBD1. Germline V gene sequence: CDR1 SGDLS, CDR2 YYNGEE. CDR3 length: 14 residues. V lost 4 bases and J lost 4; bases outside the gene matches: 4. The CDR3: CASSRTGDNEKLFF. In DNA, the CDR3 is TGTGCCAGCAGCAGGACAGGAGATAATGAAAAACTGTTTTTT.

The rearrangement joins TRBV5-1 to TRBJ2-1, with 9 nucleotides matching TRBD1. The ends lost 8 bases at V and 6 bases at J; junction bases unmatched: 6. Germline V gene data show CDR1 as SGHRS and CDR2 as YFSETQ. The CDR3 is made up of 13 amino acids. The chain's CDR3 is CASGTGTGNEQFF. CDR3 nucleotide sequence: TGCGCCAGTGGGACAGGGACAGGCAATGAGCAGTTCTTC.

This clone appeared a few times. The V and J genes are TRBV28 and TRBJ1-5, with D possibly matching TRBD1 (5 bases). This CDR3 has 14 residues. V lost 7 bases and J lost 4, with 14 bases in between. Germline V lookup: CDR1 MDHEN, CDR2 SYDVKM. The CDR3 bases are TGTGCCAGCATTCAGGGAGGGGCTAATCAGCCCCAGCATTTT. Translation: CASIQGGANQPQHF.

The V gene is TRBV7-2, the J gene TRBJ2-1, with unresolved D. CDR3 length equals 15 residues. Trimming shortened V by 2 bases and J by 9 bases, and 17 bases separated the two germline ends. Germline loops: CDR1 SGHTA, CDR2 FQGNSA. Here the CDR3 reads CASSLQGWFSFEQFF. The CDR3 DNA follows: TGTGCCAGCAGCTTACAAGGGTGGTTCAGTTTTGAGCAGTTCTTC.

This clone was counted only a few times. V is TRBV4-1 and J is TRBJ1-5; D gene uncertain. Germline V gene data show CDR1 as MGHRA and CDR2 as YSYEKL. There are 16 residues in the CDR3. V was cut by 0 bases and J by 7 bases, with 16 bases left in between. The CDR3 DNA sequence: TGCGCCAGCAGCCAAGAAGGAGGCGCCCCAAGGCAGCCCCAGCATTTT. Translation: CASSQEGGAPRQPQHF.

This clone was observed a few times. This chain links TRBV7-9 with TRBJ1-4; 8 positions agree with TRBD1. This CDR3 region has 16 residues. With 5 bases clipped from V and 7 bases from J, the junction kept 12 bases outside the gene matches. Germline assignment: CDR1 SEHNR and CDR2 FQNEAQ (reference sequence). The CDR3 DNA reads as TGTGCCAGCAGCCGGACCTCAGGGGGCCGGGGTGAAAAACTGTTTTTT. This translates into CASSRTSGGRGEKLFF.

The chain employs TRBV6-5 and TRBJ1-2, with 8 bases fitting TRBD1. Germline loops: CDR1 MNHEY, CDR2 SVGAGI. The CDR3 has 13 amino acids. V shed 10 bases and J 2 bases; nucleotides not matched to a gene: 6. The CDR3 sequence is CATGTGQNYGYTF. The CDR3 DNA reads TGTGCCACCGGGACAGGACAGAACTATGGCTACACCTTC.

V is TRBV28 and J is TRBJ1-2, with a weak D call TRBD1 (5 bases). Germline CDR1 and CDR2: MDHEN and SYDVKM. The CDR3 has 11 amino acids. The germline V and J ends were trimmed by 3 bases and 8 bases, with 7 bases remaining between them. In DNA, the CDR3 is TGTGCCAGCAGTTTGCGGGGGGGCTACACCTTC. It codes for CASSLRGGYTF.

The chain carries TRBV4-1 and TRBJ1-2; D perhaps matches TRBD1 (5 bases). CDR1 and CDR2 from the germline V gene are MGHRA and YSYEKL. V lost 1 base and J lost 1, with 13 bases in between. The CDR3 runs 16 residues. CDR3 DNA: TGCGCCAGCAGCCAAGCGGCGGCAGGGTATAACTATGGCTACACCTTC. Residues: CASSQAAAGYNYGYTF.

This clone occurred a few times. This chain connects TRBV29-1 to TRBJ1-1; possible D gene TRBD1, 6 bases. Germline CDR1 and CDR2: SQVTM and ANQGSEA. The CDR3 extends over 15 amino acids. The V gene lost 1 base and the J gene lost 2 bases, with 14 bases spanning the gap. CDR3 sequence (DNA): TGCAGCGTTGAAGGGTGGGGGCGCGGAAACACTGAAGCTTTCTTT. It specifies CSVEGWGRGNTEAFF. Full variable domain (rest looked up from reference TRBV29-1 and TRBJ1-1): SAVISQKPSRDICQRGTSLTIQCQVDSQVTMMFWYRQQPGQSLTLIATANQGSEATYESGFVIDKFPISRPNLTFSTLTVSNMSPEDSSIYLCSVEGWGRGNTEAFFGQGTRLTVV.

This clone was observed a handful of times. The chain carries TRBV7-9 and TRBJ1-1; D might be TRBD1 (6 bases). The germline CDR1 and CDR2 sequences are SEHNR and FQNEAQ (reference sequence). Trimming took off 5 bases at V and 3 bases at J, with 10 bases between the two ends. The CDR3 is 13 residues long. The CDR3 region is CASSLQGYTEAFF. CDR3 nucleotides: TGTGCCAGCAGCCTACAGGGATACACTGAAGCTTTCTTT.

The J gene is TRBJ1-1, the V gene TRBV14, with 7 bases that match TRBD1. The CDR3 is made up of 16 amino acids. The V and J ends lost 1 base and 3 bases, in that order; junction bases with no gene match: 8. The V gene's germline CDR1 is SGHDN and CDR2 FVKESK. CDR3 nucleotides: TGTGCCAGCAGCCAAGTCCGATACAGGGGTGACACTGAAGCTTTCTTT. Residues: CASSQVRYRGDTEAFF. The full variable domain, in which reference TRBV14 and TRBJ1-1 provide the parts outside the CDR3, is EAGVTQFPSHSVIEKGQTVTLRCDPISGHDNLYWYRRVMGKEIKFLLHFVKESKQDESGMPNNRFLAERTGGTYSTLKVQPAELEDSGVYFCASSQVRYRGDTEAFFGQGTRLTVV.

V is TRBV5-1 and J is TRBJ2-7; perhaps TRBD2 as D (5 bases). The length of the CDR3 is 14 residues. Germline V gives CDR1 SGHRS, CDR2 YFSETQ. Trimming cost V 0 bases and J 6 bases, with 13 bases left between them. The CDR3 DNA follows: TGCGCCAGCAGCTTGGGGGCGGCAGGACTCGAGCAGTACTTC. Translating gives CASSLGAAGLEQYF.

This clone was found a few times. This chain connects TRBV4-2 to TRBJ1-2, with 9 bases matching TRBD1. Germline loops: CDR1 LGHNA, CDR2 YNFKEQ. V lost 2 bases and J lost 2; bases outside the gene matches: 3. The CDR3 is 15 amino acids. This chain's CDR3 is CASSQRQGGNYGYTF. DNA of the CDR3: TGTGCCAGCAGCCAACGACAGGGGGGGAACTATGGCTACACCTTC.

The genes are TRBV9 and TRBJ2-1, with TRBD2 matching 8 bases. This CDR3 has 16 amino acids. Unmatched junction bases numbered 5, after V lost 3 bases and J lost 0 bases. Germline V gene sequence: CDR1 SGDLS, CDR2 YYNGEE. This CDR3 is CASSGLAGNSYNEQFF. The CDR3 coding sequence is TGTGCCAGCAGCGGGTTAGCGGGAAACTCCTACAATGAGCAGTTCTTC.

V usage is TRBV5-4 and J usage is TRBJ2-1; D is perhaps TRBD2 (6 bases). The CDR3 loop spans 15 amino acids. Germline CDR1 is SGHNT and CDR2 is YYREEE (reference sequence). The V and J ends lost 4 bases and 0 bases respectively, with 11 bases between them. The CDR3 nucleotides read TGTGCCAGCAGCAGGGACTTAAGCTCCTACAATGAGCAGTTCTTC. Translated: CASSRDLSSYNEQFF.

The chain employs TRBV5-4 and TRBJ2-7, with D maybe TRBD2 (6 bases). Trimming took 3 bases from V and 7 from J, leaving 11 bases between them. Per the germline V gene, CDR1 is SGHNT and CDR2 is YYREEE (reference sequence). The CDR3 has 12 amino acids. This chain's CDR3 is CASSSPGREQYF. The DNA of the CDR3 is TGTGCCAGCAGCTCGCCTGGGAGGGAGCAGTACTTC.

V is TRBV6-5 and J is TRBJ2-3; the D call may be TRBD1 or TRBD2 (5 bases each). The ends were cut back, 8 bases at V and 2 bases at J, with 14 bases in the middle. Germline assignment: CDR1 MNHEY and CDR2 SVGAGI. This CDR3 spans 14 amino acids. The CDR3 reads CASRPGRLTDTQYF. The CDR3 nucleotides read TGTGCCAGCCGGCCGGGACGGCTCACAGATACGCAGTATTTT.

The V gene is TRBV27, the J gene TRBJ2-6; D remains unclear. The CDR3 spans 14 residues. Germline assignment: CDR1 MNHEY and CDR2 SMNVEV (reference sequence). Trimming stripped 1 base from V and 2 bases from J, with 3 bases between. The CDR3 is CASSLYPGANVLTF. As DNA, the CDR3 is TGTGCCAGCAGTTTATACCCTGGGGCCAACGTCCTGACTTTC.

The genes are TRBV7-6 and TRBJ2-5, with TRBD2 identical over 12 bases. V was pared by 5 bases and J by 5 bases, with 6 bases of the junction left unmatched. The CDR3 has 15 amino acids. Looked up from germline, CDR1 is SGHVS and CDR2 is FNYEAQ. The CDR3 loop reads CASSPRLAGVETQYF. CDR3 in DNA: TGTGCCAGCAGCCCTAGACTAGCGGGAGTTGAGACCCAGTACTTC.

This clone has just a few counts. This chain links TRBV19 with TRBJ2-7; TRBD1 aligns across 12 bases. Germline trimming cut 5 bases from V and 5 bases from J; bases unmatched to any gene: 7. Looked up from germline, CDR1 is LNHDA and CDR2 is SQIVND (reference sequence). This CDR3 contains 15 residues. DNA for the CDR3: TGTGCCAGTAGTCAAAGGGGACAGGGGGCGCACGAGCAGTACTTC. This translates into CASSQRGQGAHEQYF.

This clone turned up a few times. This sequence joins TRBV6-6 and TRBJ2-5; unclear D gene. The germline V gene has CDR1 MNHNY and CDR2 SVGAGI (reference sequence). The CDR3 extends over 13 amino acids. V gave up 0 bases and J gave up 5 bases, with 7 bases separating them. Here the CDR3 DNA reads TGTGCCAGCAGTTACTCTGGATGGGAGACCCAGTACTTC. It encodes CASSYSGWETQYF.

The gene calls are TRBV25-1 and TRBJ1-2, with D unresolved. Per the germline V gene, CDR1 is MGHDK and CDR2 is SYGVNS. V lost 1 base and J lost 7, with 4 bases in between. CDR3 length equals 11 residues. The CDR3, as DNA: TGTGCCAGCAGTGAATTTAGTGGCTACACCTTC. This sequence encodes CASSEFSGYTF.

This clone came up a few times. This CDR3 reads CASSGGSSGANVLTF. CDR3 nucleotide sequence: TGTGCCAGTAGTGGTGGGTCTTCTGGGGCCAACGTCCTGACTTTC. The gene calls are TRBV19 and TRBJ2-6, with D unclear. The CDR3 totals 15 residues. Trimming left V 5 bases short and J 1 base short, with 9 bases between. CDR1 is LNHDA, CDR2 SQIVND, per germline (reference sequence).

This clone occurred a few times. J is TRBJ2-1 and V is TRBV18, with a weak D call TRBD1 (6 bases). This CDR3 is built from 17 residues. Germline assignment: CDR1 KGHSH and CDR2 LQKENI. The germline V and J ends were trimmed by 0 bases and 9 bases, with 21 bases remaining between them. The CDR3 loop reads CASSPPIRDTLAGEQFF. CDR3 DNA sequence: TGTGCCAGCTCACCACCGATCCGGGACACGCTTGCGGGTGAGCAGTTCTTC.

This chain links TRBV18 with TRBJ2-2; TRBD1 matches at 8 bases. Germline lookup yields CDR1 KGHSH and CDR2 LQKENI. The V segment lost 6 bases and the J segment 0 bases; nucleotides outside the gene matches: 6. The CDR3 is 16 amino acids. DNA for the CDR3: TGTGCCAGCTCCCAGGGGGCGAACACGAACACCGGGGAGCTGTTTTTT. Translation: CASSQGANTNTGELFF.